This T cell receptor (beta chain) derives from a study of blood T cells in healthy people across ages. Findings of the study overall: Among long-lived donors, naive CD4+ cells were more numerous and diversity higher than in aged donors.

A J-beta primer mix and a sample-barcoded 5' primer were used in a second PCR of about 7 to 12 cycles. MiXCR, applied by TCRdb to the 5' RACE reads, yields one record per CDR3 protein. The sample lists about 1,800,000 distinct CDR3 sequences; over 25% were seen once. V lost 6 bases to trimming and J lost 0 bases; unmatched junction nucleotides: 8. The germline V gene encodes CDR1 SQVTM and CDR2 ANQGSEA. This CDR3 is built from 14 residues. This clonotype was picked up a small number of times. Its antigen is as yet unknown. Sequencing was carried out using blood. The V call is TRBV29-1, the J call TRBJ2-7; TRBD2 aligns across 7 bases. The receptor comes from a young woman in good health. The CDR3: CSVATSLSSYEQYF. Written as DNA, the CDR3 is TGCAGCGTGGCGACTAGCCTGAGCTCCTACGAGCAGTACTTC.